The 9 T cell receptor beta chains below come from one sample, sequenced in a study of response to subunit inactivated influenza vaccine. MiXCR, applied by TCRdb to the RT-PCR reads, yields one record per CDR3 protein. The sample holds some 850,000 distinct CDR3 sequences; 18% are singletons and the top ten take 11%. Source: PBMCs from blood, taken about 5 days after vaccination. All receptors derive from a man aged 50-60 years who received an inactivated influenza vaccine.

CDR3 coding DNA: TGTGCCAGCAGTGACATGGCGGGAGGGCCTATAAATGAGCAGTTCTTC. It yields the protein CASSDMAGGPINEQFF. The chain combines TRBV27 with TRBJ2-1, with 9 bases identical to TRBD2. Unmatched junction bases numbered 12, after V lost 5 bases and J lost 7 bases. This CDR3 is 16 amino acids long. The germline CDR1 and CDR2 sequences are MNHEY and SMNVEV (reference sequence).

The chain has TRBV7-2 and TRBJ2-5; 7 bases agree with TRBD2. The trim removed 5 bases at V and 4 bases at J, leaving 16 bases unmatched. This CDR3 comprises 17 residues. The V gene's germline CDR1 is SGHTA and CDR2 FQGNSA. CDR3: CASSLIGPIGGGETQYF. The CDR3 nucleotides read TGTGCCAGCAGCCTAATAGGGCCTATTGGCGGGGGAGAGACCCAGTACTTC.

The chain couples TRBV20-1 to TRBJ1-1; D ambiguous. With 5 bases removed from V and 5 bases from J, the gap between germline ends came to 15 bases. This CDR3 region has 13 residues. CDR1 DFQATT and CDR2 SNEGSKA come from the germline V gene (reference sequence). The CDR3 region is CSAEKGVITEAFF. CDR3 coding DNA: TGCAGTGCTGAAAAGGGTGTTATTACTGAAGCTTTCTTT.

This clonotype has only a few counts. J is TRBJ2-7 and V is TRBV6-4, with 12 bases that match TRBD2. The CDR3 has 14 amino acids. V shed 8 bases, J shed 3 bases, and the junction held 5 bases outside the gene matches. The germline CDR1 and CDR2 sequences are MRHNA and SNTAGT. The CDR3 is CASGGLAGHYEQYF. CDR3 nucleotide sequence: TGTGCCAGCGGAGGACTAGCGGGACACTACGAGCAGTACTTC.

CDR3 sequence: CSVVGFSNYGYTF. In DNA form, the CDR3 reads TGCAGCGTTGTGGGCTTTTCTAACTATGGCTACACCTTC. This chain links TRBV29-1 with TRBJ1-2; no clear D gene. V lost 4 bases to trimming and J lost 0 bases, with 9 bases between them. The CDR3 loop spans 13 amino acids. Germline V gives CDR1 SQVTM, CDR2 ANQGSEA.

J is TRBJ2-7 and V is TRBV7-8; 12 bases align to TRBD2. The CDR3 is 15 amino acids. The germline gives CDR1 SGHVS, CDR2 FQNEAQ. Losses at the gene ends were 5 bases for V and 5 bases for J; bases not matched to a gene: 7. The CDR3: CASSPGTSGSHEQYF. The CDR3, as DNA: TGTGCCAGCAGCCCCGGGACTAGCGGGTCCCACGAGCAGTACTTC.

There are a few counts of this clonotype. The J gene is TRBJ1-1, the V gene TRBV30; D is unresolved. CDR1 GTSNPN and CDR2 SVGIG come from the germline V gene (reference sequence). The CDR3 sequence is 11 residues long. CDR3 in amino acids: CALWRNTEAFF. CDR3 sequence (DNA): TGTGCTTTATGGAGGAACACTGAAGCTTTCTTT.

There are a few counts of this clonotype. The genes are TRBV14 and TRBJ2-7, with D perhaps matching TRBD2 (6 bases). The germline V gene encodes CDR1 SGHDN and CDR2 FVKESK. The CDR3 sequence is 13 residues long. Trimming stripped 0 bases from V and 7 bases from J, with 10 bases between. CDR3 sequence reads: CASSQDRAGEQYF. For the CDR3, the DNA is TGTGCCAGCAGCCAAGACAGGGCGGGAGAGCAGTACTTC.

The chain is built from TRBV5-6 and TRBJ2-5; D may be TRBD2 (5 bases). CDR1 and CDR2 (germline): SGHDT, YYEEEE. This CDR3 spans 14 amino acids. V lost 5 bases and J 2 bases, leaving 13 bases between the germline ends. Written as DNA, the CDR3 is TGTGCCAGCAGGAGCGCACCGGGGCAAGAGACCCAGTACTTC. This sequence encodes CASRSAPGQETQYF.